These 14 T cell receptor beta chains were sequenced from one sample in a study of vaccination effects on CD4 cells after COVID-19. Researchers isolated CD4+ T cells once approximately eleven days of culture had elapsed. Each participant received a vaccine that was either BNT162b2 or mRNA-1273, given as two doses. Produced via immunoSEQ multiplex PCR; TCRdb's table is partial and in-frame only. Among about 45,000 clones listed, more than 65% were seen once. Their specific antigens are unknown. Sequenced material: CD4+ T cells from PBMCs cultured without peptide, taken after COVID-19 vaccination. The source of these receptors is a human donor who received a COVID-19 vaccine.

The chain employs TRBV13 and TRBJ2-5; a possible D gene is TRBD1 (6 bases). This CDR3 comprises 15 residues. Germline V gene data show CDR1 as PRHDT and CDR2 as FYEKMQ (reference sequence). V was trimmed by 1 base and J by 4 bases, leaving 13 bases between them. CDR3 loop: CASSLERGSGETQYF. The CDR3 DNA is TGTGCCAGCAGCTTAGAAAGGGGGTCGGGAGAGACCCAGTACTTC.

The V gene is TRBV9, the J gene TRBJ2-3; no definite D call. V lost 0 bases, J lost 5 bases, and 10 bases lay in between. This CDR3 has 14 amino acids. CDR1 is SGDLS, CDR2 YYNGEE, per germline. The CDR3 DNA reads as TGTGCCAGCAGCGTAGATCGAGCGAAAGATACGCAGTATTTT. It yields the protein CASSVDRAKDTQYF.

The genes are TRBV19 and TRBJ1-6; 7 bases fit TRBD1. This CDR3 contains 15 residues. Germline CDR1 and CDR2: LNHDA and SQIVND (reference sequence). The V and J ends lost 5 bases and 8 bases, in that order; junction bases with no gene match: 9. CDR3 protein: CASSAQGERHSPLHF. CDR3 DNA: TGTGCCAGTAGTGCCCAGGGGGAGAGGCATTCACCCCTCCACTTT.

The table lists this clone with a few counts. This chain joins TRBV5-1 and TRBJ1-4, with D perhaps TRBD1 (6 bases). Trimming removed 0 bases at V and 12 bases at J, with 18 bases between. The CDR3 sequence is 15 residues long. The germline V gene encodes CDR1 SGHRS and CDR2 YFSETQ. The CDR3 DNA reads TGCGCCAGCAGCTTGGTTAGCCAGGGGATCAGAGAACTGTTTTTT. It translates to CASSLVSQGIRELFF.

This chain connects TRBV6-4 to TRBJ2-1; D ambiguous. The V and J ends lost 0 bases and 6 bases respectively, with 9 bases between them. The CDR3 runs to 14 residues. CDR1 and CDR2 from the germline V gene are MRHNA and SNTAGT. The CDR3: CASSDSDILNEQFF. DNA for the CDR3: TGTGCCAGCAGTGACTCGGATATCCTCAATGAGCAGTTCTTC.

The V gene is TRBV19, the J gene TRBJ1-4, with 9 bases fitting TRBD1. After removal of 6 bases from V and 6 bases from J, the junction contained 8 bases not matched to a gene. The CDR3 has 15 amino acids. The V gene's germline CDR1 is LNHDA and CDR2 SQIVND (reference sequence). The CDR3 protein is CASSLSGTGYEKLFF. DNA for the CDR3: TGTGCCAGTAGCCTCTCCGGGACAGGGTATGAAAAACTGTTTTTT.

This chain joins TRBV3-1 (or the pseudogene TRBV3-2) and TRBJ1-1; no clear D. This CDR3 is built from 14 residues. Trimming left V 0 bases short and J 1 base short, with 6 bases between. Germline V gene sequence: CDR1 LGHDT, CDR2 YNNKEL (reference sequence). CDR3 in amino acids: CASSQEGGNTEAFF. The CDR3 nucleotides read TGTGCCAGCAGCCAAGAGGGCGGGAACACTGAAGCTTTCTTT.

The chain links TRBV30 to TRBJ2-1, with 14 bases matching TRBD2. The J segment lost 0 bases and the V segment lost 0 bases, leaving 13 bases of the junction unmatched. The germline gives CDR1 GTSNPN, CDR2 SVGIG (reference sequence). The CDR3 totals 21 residues. CDR3 in amino acids: CAWSVIASGTSGGRSYNEQFF. For the CDR3, the DNA is TGTGCCTGGAGTGTAATCGCGTCCGGGACTAGCGGGGGTCGCTCCTACAATGAGCAGTTCTTC.

J is TRBJ1-5 and V is TRBV18; D is unclear. Trimming removed 0 bases at V and 7 bases at J, with 7 bases between. The CDR3 is 13 residues long. The V gene's germline CDR1 is KGHSH and CDR2 LQKENI. DNA of the CDR3: TGTGCCAGCTCACCACCAGGTGAGCAGCCCCAGCATTTT. Protein sequence: CASSPPGEQPQHF.

This chain connects TRBV7-9 to TRBJ2-6; tentatively, D is TRBD2 (6 bases). From germline, CDR1 is SEHNR and CDR2 FQNEAQ (reference sequence). The CDR3 length is 16 residues. V was cut by 8 bases and J by 0 bases, with 14 bases left in between. The CDR3 bases are TGTGCCAGCCTAGGGACTTTCCGCTCTGGGGCCAACGTCCTGACTTTC. Protein: CASLGTFRSGANVLTF.

In this sample, this clone turned up once. The chain is built from TRBV12-3 or TRBV12-4 and TRBJ1-6; D is uncertain. V was clipped by 6 bases and J by 8 bases, with 8 bases between them. CDR3 size: 12 residues. CDR3 bases: TGTGCCAGCAGCCTGTCTGATTCACCCCTCCACTTT. The encoded protein is CASSLSDSPLHF.

The chain couples TRBV13 to TRBJ1-4; tentative D call: TRBD1 (6 bases). Trimming shortened V by 0 bases and J by 12 bases, and 17 bases separated the two germline ends. The V gene's germline CDR1 is PRHDT and CDR2 FYEKMQ (reference sequence). CDR3 length: 15 amino acids. CDR3 sequence reads: CASSLGRFGGMELFF. CDR3 in DNA: TGTGCCAGCAGCTTAGGCCGTTTTGGGGGCATGGAACTGTTTTTT.

This rearrangement joins TRBV6-5 to TRBJ2-5, with TRBD1 matching 8 bases. The CDR3 covers 14 residues. J gave up 5 bases and V 7 bases, and 9 bases lay outside the gene matches. The germline gives CDR1 MNHEY, CDR2 SVGAGI. CDR3: CASTGQGGWETQYF. CDR3 DNA sequence: TGTGCCAGCACCGGACAGGGTGGGTGGGAGACCCAGTACTTC.

The V gene is TRBV3-1 (or the pseudogene TRBV3-2), the J gene TRBJ2-3; D perhaps matches TRBD1 (5 bases). Per the germline V gene, CDR1 is LGHDT and CDR2 is YNNKEL (reference sequence). The V end was cut by 0 bases, the J end by 14 bases, with 18 bases between. This CDR3 is built from 14 residues. Here the CDR3 DNA reads TGTGCCAGCAGCCAAGATAATCTCGCCATGGGGCCGTATTTT. Translated, it gives CASSQDNLAMGPYF.